The 3 T cell receptor beta chains presented below share a single source sample, sequenced in a study of tumour-infiltrating T cells in Burkitt lymphoma. Measured with immunoSEQ multiplex PCR; TCRdb has only the in-frame clones, and not every one. Of about 46,000 clones detected, more than 25% appear once; the ten largest clones hold approximately 2.6%. The material sequenced was tumor tissue. These receptors all stem from a human donor with Burkitt lymphoma.

This clone was observed a handful of times. The chain carries TRBV20-1 and TRBJ1-1; D call uncertain. Germline CDR1 DFQATT, CDR2 SNEGSKA (reference sequence). There are 11 residues in the CDR3. Between the trimmed V and J ends, which lost 7 bases and 1 base, there was a span of 7 bases. CDR3 residues: CSVGWNTEAFF. The DNA for the CDR3 is TGCAGTGTGGGTTGGAACACTGAAGCTTTCTTT.

The rearrangement uses TRBV10-3 and TRBJ1-1; D is unresolved. The length of the CDR3 is 14 residues. The germline V gene has CDR1 ENHRY and CDR2 SYGVKD. Trimming shortened V by 3 bases and J by 10 bases, and 18 bases separated the two germline ends. CDR3 nucleotides: TGTGCCATCAGTGAAGGGTTTAGAGCGGGTGGAGCTTTCTTT. It encodes CAISEGFRAGGAFF.

The rearrangement uses TRBV11-2 and TRBJ1-2, with no clear D. Germline V gives CDR1 SGHAT, CDR2 FQNNGV. The germline V and J ends were trimmed by 1 base and 3 bases, with 6 bases remaining between them. This CDR3 is built from 13 residues. The CDR3 bases are TGTGCCAGCAGCTTAGGCCCAGACTATGGCTACACCTTC. This codes for CASSLGPDYGYTF.